This TCR beta chain was sequenced in a study of T cell responses to AZD1222 COVID-19 vaccine. Study background: It was second doses at about 4 or about 12 weeks that were pooled. Study results and limitations: Just 5 to 7 people given AZD1222 tested seropositive at baseline. Clonal diversity may have been underestimated in mostly white British donors. Increases in Spike-specific TCR breadth and depth were seen after two AZD1222 doses.

Sequencing used immunoSEQ multiplex PCR; TCRdb keeps in-frame clones, though not all of them. The sample holds around 130,000 clones, 94% seen once. On this clone: Its specificity is not known.

The germline V gene has CDR1 SEHNR and CDR2 FQNEAQ (reference sequence). With 1 base removed from V and 2 bases from J, the gap between germline ends came to 11 bases. The CDR3 has 15 residues. Material: peripheral blood, obtained on day 0 of AZD1222 vaccination. The sequence was obtained from an adult in good health. This chain joins TRBV7-9 and TRBJ1-1; tentative D call: TRBD1 (5 bases). Written as DNA, the CDR3 is TGTGCCAGCAGCTTAGTTTCCGGGGCCAACACTGAAGCTTTCTTT. As protein: CASSLVSGANTEAFF.